Ten or more counts support the clone carrying this T cell receptor (beta chain). This specimen belongs to a study of T-cell reconstitution after alpha-beta-depleted transplantation in children. Germline V lookup: CDR1 MNHEY, CDR2 SMNVEV (reference sequence). V lost 3 bases to trimming and J lost 6 bases, with 9 bases between them. This CDR3 has 12 residues. Library preparation (for TCRbeta) was performed with unique molecular identifiers. One entry per CDR3 protein results from TCRdb running MiXCR on the PCR reads. The table lists approximately 420,000 distinct CDR3 sequences, roughly a tenth of them singletons, with roughly 5.5% in the top ten.

This sequence was found in a human donor who donated a stem cell graft to a child with acute myeloid leukemia. The gene calls are TRBV27 and TRBJ2-7; D is unclear. This sample comprised PBMCs from the stem cell graft donor, obtained from the stem cell graft. The CDR3, as DNA: TGTGCCAGCAGTTTTACCGGTGCCGAGCAGTACTTC. Translating it yields CASSFTGAEQYF.